The next 18 T cell receptor beta chains were all read from a single sample in a study of T cells in narcolepsy. This table comes from immunoSEQ multiplex PCR, and its TCRdb copy is limited to in-frame clones, with some not included. The profile shows about 27,000 clones, more than 75% of them singletons. Sequencing was done on a sample of CD45RA- memory CD4+ T cells from PBMCs. These receptors were taken from a human donor with narcolepsy.

This clone occurred once. The chain links TRBV15 to TRBJ2-1, with D unclear. The CDR3 spans 12 residues. The V and J ends lost 9 bases and 3 bases respectively, with 9 bases between them. Germline CDR1 is LNHNV and CDR2 is YYDKDF (reference sequence). In DNA form, the CDR3 reads TGTGCCACGGCGGCAGGCTACAATGAGCAGTTCTTC. Translating it yields CATAAGYNEQFF. Full variable domain (remainder filled in from reference TRBV15 and TRBJ2-1): DAMVIQNPRYQVTQFGKPVTLSCSQTLNHNVMYWYQQKSSQAPKLLFHYYDKDFNNEADTPDNFQSRRPNTSFCFLDIRSPGLGDTAMYLCATAAGYNEQFFGPGTRLTVL.

This clone has just one count. The genes are TRBV5-1 and TRBJ1-4, with a weak D call TRBD1 (6 bases). Trimming stripped 4 bases from V and 8 bases from J, with 18 bases between. The CDR3 extends over 15 amino acids. CDR1 SGHRS and CDR2 YFSETQ come from the germline V gene. This CDR3 is CASSPEGGSGEKLFF. The CDR3 DNA sequence: TGCGCCAGCAGCCCGGAGGGGGGCAGCGGCGAAAAACTGTTTTTT.

V is TRBV2 and J is TRBJ1-2; tentative D call: TRBD1 (6 bases). Germline V gives CDR1 SNHLY, CDR2 FYNNEI. The CDR3 sequence is 14 residues long. The V and J ends lost 2 bases and 4 bases respectively, with 11 bases between them. The CDR3 here is CASSETGSGYGYTF. The CDR3 DNA follows: TGTGCCAGCAGTGAAACAGGGTCGGGCTATGGCTACACCTTC.

This chain joins TRBV13 and TRBJ1-2, with D possibly TRBD1 on 6 matching bases. The V end was cut by 3 bases, the J end by 8 bases, with 22 bases between. CDR3 size: 16 residues. CDR1 PRHDT and CDR2 FYEKMQ come from the germline V gene (reference sequence). The CDR3 coding sequence is TGTGCCAGCAGCTTGCGGAACCTGGACAGTCTGAGGGGCTACACCTTC. This codes for CASSLRNLDSLRGYTF.

This clone was detected only once. This chain joins TRBV5-1 and TRBJ2-7; 9 bases are shared with TRBD1. V shed 3 bases, J shed 7 bases, and the junction held 8 bases outside the gene matches. This CDR3 spans 14 amino acids. Germline V gene data show CDR1 as SGHRS and CDR2 as YFSETQ. CDR3 amino acids: CASSYWTGDDEQYF. In nucleotides, the CDR3 is TGCGCCAGCAGCTACTGGACAGGGGATGATGAGCAGTACTTC.

The V call is TRBV5-1, the J call TRBJ2-3; D is perhaps TRBD1 (6 bases). Germline V CDR1 and CDR2: SGHRS, YFSETQ. This CDR3 spans 15 amino acids. V shed 4 bases and J shed 3 bases, with 15 bases lying between them. CDR3 DNA sequence: TGCGCCAGCAGCCGGGACATGGGGATGACAGATACGCAGTATTTT. This codes for CASSRDMGMTDTQYF.

This chain links TRBV6-1 with TRBJ2-1; D might be TRBD2 (5 bases). Germline V gene lookup returns CDR1 MNHNS and CDR2 SASEGT. The ends were cut back, 4 bases at V and 9 bases at J, with 13 bases in the middle. The CDR3 is made up of 13 amino acids. CDR3 bases: TGTGCCAGCAGTGGAACTAGGGCGGGTGAGCAGTTCTTC. Translation gives CASSGTRAGEQFF.

The rearrangement joins TRBV18 to TRBJ1-4; tentative D call: TRBD1 (5 bases). The CDR3 length is 12 residues. The V gene's germline CDR1 is KGHSH and CDR2 LQKENI. V was pared by 6 bases and J by 12 bases, with 14 bases between. The CDR3 region is CASSLPGQELFF. CDR3 sequence (DNA): TGTGCCAGCTCCCTCCCGGGGCAAGAACTGTTTTTT.

The V call is TRBV19, the J call TRBJ1-2; 7 bases are a match to TRBD1. Germline lookup yields CDR1 LNHDA and CDR2 SQIVND (reference sequence). The CDR3 extends over 17 amino acids. V trimming: 7 bases; J trimming: 6 bases; junction bases outside the gene matches: 20. The CDR3 region is CASTDLWGQPNPHGYTF. The CDR3 DNA reads TGTGCCAGTACTGACTTGTGGGGACAGCCAAATCCCCATGGCTACACCTTC.

This sequence joins TRBV5-6 and TRBJ2-5; tentatively, D is TRBD2 (5 bases). The CDR3 length is 15 residues. Trimming stripped 2 bases from V and 1 base from J, with 12 bases between. Germline values: CDR1 SGHDT, CDR2 YYEEEE. The CDR3 DNA reads as TGTGCCAGCAGCTTTGTCATGGACTTCCAAGAGACCCAGTACTTC. Its translation is CASSFVMDFQETQYF. The whole variable domain, remainder taken from reference TRBV5-6 and TRBJ2-5, is DAGVTQSPTHLIKTRGQQVTLRCSPKSGHDTVSWYQQALGQGPQFIFQYYEEEERQRGNFPDRFSGHQFPNYSSELNVNALLLGDSALYLCASSFVMDFQETQYFGPGTRLLVL.

The V gene is TRBV13, the J gene TRBJ2-6; no reliable D call. Germline V gene data show CDR1 as PRHDT and CDR2 as FYEKMQ (reference sequence). V lost 5 bases and J lost 0, with 8 bases in between. The CDR3 loop spans 15 amino acids. The CDR3 sequence: CASSRWGSGANVLTF. DNA for the CDR3: TGTGCCAGCAGCCGGTGGGGCTCTGGGGCCAACGTCCTGACTTTC. Complete variable domain (other parts from reference TRBV13 and TRBJ2-6): AAGVIQSPRHLIKEKRETATLKCYPIPRHDTVYWYQQGPGQDPQFLISFYEKMQSDKGSIPDRFSAQQFSDYHSELNMSSLELGDSALYFCASSRWGSGANVLTFGAGSRLTVL.

The chain joins TRBV5-1 to TRBJ1-1; TRBD1 aligns across 9 bases. Per germline, CDR1 SGHRS and CDR2 YFSETQ. V gave up 5 bases and J gave up 4 bases; unmatched junction bases: 3. This CDR3 comprises 13 residues. CDR3: CASRMTGGTEAFF. In nucleotides, the CDR3 is TGCGCCAGCAGGATGACAGGGGGCACTGAAGCTTTCTTT.

V and J are TRBV5-1 and TRBJ1-1; possible D gene TRBD1, 6 bases. Trimming shortened V by 2 bases and J by 6 bases, and 14 bases separated the two germline ends. Per the germline V gene, CDR1 is SGHRS and CDR2 is YFSETQ. This CDR3 spans 14 amino acids. The CDR3 reads CASSFLQPGAEAFF. The CDR3 nucleotides read TGCGCCAGCAGCTTTCTACAGCCAGGGGCTGAAGCTTTCTTT. The variable domain in full, with the rest retrieved from reference TRBV5-1 and TRBJ1-1, is KAGVTQTPRYLIKTRGQQVTLSCSPISGHRSVSWYQQTPGQGLQFLFEYFSETQRNKGNFPGRFSGRQFSNSRSEMNVSTLELGDSALYLCASSFLQPGAEAFFGQGTRLTVV.

The rearrangement joins TRBV6-6 to TRBJ2-1, with D possibly being TRBD2 (5 bases). Germline CDR1 is MNHNY and CDR2 is SVGAGI (reference sequence). V was shortened by 5 bases and J by 5 bases, with 10 bases between the two germline ends. The CDR3 runs 13 residues. The chain's CDR3 is CASSARGDNEQFF. CDR3 bases: TGTGCCAGCAGTGCCCGGGGAGACAATGAGCAGTTCTTC.

This chain connects TRBV19 to TRBJ2-3; the D is unclear. The CDR3 spans 16 residues. Per germline, CDR1 LNHDA and CDR2 SQIVND (reference sequence). V was cut by 4 bases and J by 0 bases, with 14 bases left in between. The CDR3: CASSTRSHTSTDTQYF. In DNA, the CDR3 is TGTGCCAGTAGTACCCGCTCTCATACTAGCACAGATACGCAGTATTTT.

A word on this clone: At one end, the junction sequence differs from germline, possibly due to a read error. Other DNA sequences in the same sample also yield this CDR3. The chain recombines TRBV7-8 with TRBJ2-2; TRBD2 agrees at 7 bases. The CDR3 has 14 residues. Looked up from germline, CDR1 is SGHVS and CDR2 is FQNEAQ. As DNA, the CDR3 is TGTGCCAGCAGCAATCAAGCGGGGAACGGGGAACTGTTTTTT. Translated: CASSNQAGNGELFF.

The chain couples TRBV9 to TRBJ2-3; D perhaps matches TRBD2 (5 bases). The CDR3 sequence is 15 residues long. Trimming left V 2 bases short and J 2 bases short, with 12 bases between. From germline, CDR1 is SGDLS and CDR2 YYNGEE. The CDR3 sequence is CASSVSPLVTDTQYF. The CDR3 DNA sequence: TGTGCCAGCAGCGTCTCGCCACTAGTCACAGATACGCAGTATTTT.

The chain couples TRBV5-1 to TRBJ1-2, with 7 bases that match TRBD1. Losses at the gene ends were 4 bases for V and 5 bases for J; bases not matched to a gene: 5. Germline lookup yields CDR1 SGHRS and CDR2 YFSETQ. This CDR3 region has 13 residues. The CDR3, as DNA: TGCGCCAGCAGCCCGGGACAGAGTTATGGCTACACCTTC. Protein product: CASSPGQSYGYTF.